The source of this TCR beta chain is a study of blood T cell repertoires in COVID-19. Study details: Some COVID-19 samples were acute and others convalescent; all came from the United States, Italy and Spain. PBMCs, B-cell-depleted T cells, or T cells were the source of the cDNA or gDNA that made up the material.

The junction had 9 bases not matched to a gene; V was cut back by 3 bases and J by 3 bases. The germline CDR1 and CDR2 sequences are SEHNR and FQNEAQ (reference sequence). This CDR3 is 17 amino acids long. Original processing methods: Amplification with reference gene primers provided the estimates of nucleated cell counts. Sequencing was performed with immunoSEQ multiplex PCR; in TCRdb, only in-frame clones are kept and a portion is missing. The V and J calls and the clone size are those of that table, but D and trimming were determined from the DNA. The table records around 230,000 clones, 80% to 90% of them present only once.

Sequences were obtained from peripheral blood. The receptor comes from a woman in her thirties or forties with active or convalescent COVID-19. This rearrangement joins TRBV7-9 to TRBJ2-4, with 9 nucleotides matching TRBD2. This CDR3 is CASSLGSGSEGKNIQYF. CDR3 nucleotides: TGTGCCAGCAGCTTGGGTAGCGGGAGTGAGGGCAAAAACATTCAGTACTTC.